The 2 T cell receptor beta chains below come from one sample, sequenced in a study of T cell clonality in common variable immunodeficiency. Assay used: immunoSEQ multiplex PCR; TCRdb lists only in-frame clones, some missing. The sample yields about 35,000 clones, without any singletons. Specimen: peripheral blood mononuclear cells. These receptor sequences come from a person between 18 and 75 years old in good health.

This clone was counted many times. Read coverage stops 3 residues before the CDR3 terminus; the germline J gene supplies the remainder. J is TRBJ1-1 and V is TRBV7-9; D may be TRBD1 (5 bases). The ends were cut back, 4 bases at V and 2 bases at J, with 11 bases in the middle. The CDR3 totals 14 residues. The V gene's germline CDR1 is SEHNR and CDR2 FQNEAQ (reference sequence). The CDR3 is CASSWMGGNTEAFF. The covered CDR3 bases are TGTGCCAGCAGCTGGATGGGGGGAAACACTGAA.

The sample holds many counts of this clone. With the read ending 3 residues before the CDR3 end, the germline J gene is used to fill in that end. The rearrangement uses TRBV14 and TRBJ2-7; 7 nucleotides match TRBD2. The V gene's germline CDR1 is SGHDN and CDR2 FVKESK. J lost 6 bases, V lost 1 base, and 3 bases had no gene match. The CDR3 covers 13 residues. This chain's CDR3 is CASSQVTGGEQYF. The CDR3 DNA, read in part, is TGTGCCAGCAGCCAAGTCACGGGGGGCGAG.